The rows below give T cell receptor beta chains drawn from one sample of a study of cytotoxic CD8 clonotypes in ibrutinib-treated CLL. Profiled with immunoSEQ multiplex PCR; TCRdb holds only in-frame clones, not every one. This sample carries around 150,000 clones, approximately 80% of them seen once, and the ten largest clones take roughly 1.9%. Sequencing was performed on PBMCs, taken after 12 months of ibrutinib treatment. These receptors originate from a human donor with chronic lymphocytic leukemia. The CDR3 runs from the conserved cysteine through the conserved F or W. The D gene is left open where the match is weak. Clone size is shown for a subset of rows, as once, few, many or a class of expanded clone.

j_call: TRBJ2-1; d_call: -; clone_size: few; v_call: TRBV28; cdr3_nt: TGTGCCAGCAGGGCCCCCGGTGAGCAGTTCTTC; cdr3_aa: CASRAPGEQFF
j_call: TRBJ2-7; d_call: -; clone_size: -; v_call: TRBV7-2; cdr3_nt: TGTGCCAGCAGACCATCGACCGGGGCCGCCGCCTACGAGCAGTACTTC; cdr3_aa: CASRPSTGAAAYEQYF
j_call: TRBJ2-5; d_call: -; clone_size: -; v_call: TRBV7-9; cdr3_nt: TGTGCCAGCAGCTTAGGGGGGCGGGAGACCCAGTACTTC; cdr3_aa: CASSLGGRETQYF
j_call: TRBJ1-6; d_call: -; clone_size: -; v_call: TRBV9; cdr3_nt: TGTGCCAGCAGCGTGGGTGGGTTGGTTTCACCCCTCCACTTT; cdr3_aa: CASSVGGLVSPLHF
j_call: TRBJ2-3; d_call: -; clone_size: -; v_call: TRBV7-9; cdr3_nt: TGTGCCAGCAGCTTAGCAAGCGGCAGCTCAGATACGCAGTATTTT; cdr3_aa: CASSLASGSSDTQYF
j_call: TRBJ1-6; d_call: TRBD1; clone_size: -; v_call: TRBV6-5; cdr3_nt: TGTGCCAGCAGTTACGCGGGACAGCTCAATTCACCCCTCCACTTT; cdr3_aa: CASSYAGQLNSPLHF
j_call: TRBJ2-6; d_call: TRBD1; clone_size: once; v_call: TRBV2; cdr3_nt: TGTGCCAGCAGTCCCGGTGGACAGGGAATCGCCGGGGCCAACGTCCTGACTTTC; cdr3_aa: CASSPGGQGIAGANVLTF
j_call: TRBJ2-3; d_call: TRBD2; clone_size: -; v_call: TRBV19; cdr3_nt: TGTGCCAGTAGTATGACTAGCGGAACAGATACGCAGTATTTT; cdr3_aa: CASSMTSGTDTQYF
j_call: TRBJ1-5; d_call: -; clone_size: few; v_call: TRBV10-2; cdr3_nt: TGCGCCAGCAGTGAGTTGACGACAGCCAACCGGGGACAGCCCCAGCATTTT; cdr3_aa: CASSELTTANRGQPQHF
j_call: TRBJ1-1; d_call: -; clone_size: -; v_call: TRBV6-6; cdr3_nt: TGTGCCAGCAGGGACAGGAACACTGAAGCTTTCTTT; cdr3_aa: CASRDRNTEAFF
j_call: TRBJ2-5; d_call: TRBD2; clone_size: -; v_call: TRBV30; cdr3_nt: TGTGCCGGCAAGCGGGGGGGTGGAGAGACCCAGTACTTC; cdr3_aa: CAGKRGGGETQYF
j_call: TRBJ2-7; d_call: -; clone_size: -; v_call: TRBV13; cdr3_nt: TGTGCCAGCAGCGGAAGCTCCTACGAGCAGTACTTC; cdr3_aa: CASSGSSYEQYF
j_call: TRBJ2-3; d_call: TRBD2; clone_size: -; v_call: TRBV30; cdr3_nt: TGTGCCTGGGCACGGGGGGACACAGATACGCAGTATTTT; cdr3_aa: CAWARGDTDTQYF
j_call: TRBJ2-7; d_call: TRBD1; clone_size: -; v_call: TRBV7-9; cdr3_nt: TGTGCCAGCAGCTTAGGCAGGGGGAACTACGAGCAGTACTTC; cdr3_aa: CASSLGRGNYEQYF
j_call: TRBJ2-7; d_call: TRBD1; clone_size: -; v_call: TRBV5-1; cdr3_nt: TGCGCCAGCAGCTTGCAATTGACAGGGCCGTACGAGCAGTACTTC; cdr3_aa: CASSLQLTGPYEQYF
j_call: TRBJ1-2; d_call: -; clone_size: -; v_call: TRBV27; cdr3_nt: TGTGCCAGCAGTTTATCCGGCAGGTACTATGGCTACACCTTC; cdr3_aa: CASSLSGRYYGYTF
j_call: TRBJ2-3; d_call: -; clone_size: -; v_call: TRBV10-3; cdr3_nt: TGTGCCATCAGTGATGAATCGTTAAAGCAGTATTTT; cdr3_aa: CAISDESLKQYF
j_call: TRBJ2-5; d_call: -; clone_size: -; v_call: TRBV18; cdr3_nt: TGTGCCAGCTCTGGCAGGGAGACCCAGTACTTC; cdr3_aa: CASSGRETQYF
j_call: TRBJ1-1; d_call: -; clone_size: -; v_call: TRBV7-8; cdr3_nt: TGTGCCAGCAGCTTATCGGAGCCGTTGGGAATGAACACTGAAGCTTTCTTT; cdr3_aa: CASSLSEPLGMNTEAFF
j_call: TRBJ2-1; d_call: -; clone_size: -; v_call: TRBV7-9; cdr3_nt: TGTGCCAGCACCAGTCCGCACAGGTCTGTCAATGAGCAGTTCTTC; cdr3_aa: CASTSPHRSVNEQFF
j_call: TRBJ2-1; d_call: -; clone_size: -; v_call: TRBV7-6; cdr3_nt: TGTGCCAGCAGCTTAAAGTTTGAGCAGTTCTTC; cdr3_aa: CASSLKFEQFF
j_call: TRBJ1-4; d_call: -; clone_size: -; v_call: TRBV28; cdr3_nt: TGTGCCAGCAGTCTCCCGGATGCAACTAATGAAAAACTGTTTTTT; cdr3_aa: CASSLPDATNEKLFF
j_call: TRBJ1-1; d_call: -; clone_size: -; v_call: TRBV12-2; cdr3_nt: TGTGCAAGTCGCTTAGTAGTGGGGGTCGCCATGAACACTGAAGCTTTCTTT; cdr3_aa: CASRLVVGVAMNTEAFF
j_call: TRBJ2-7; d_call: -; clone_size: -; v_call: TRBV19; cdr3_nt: TGTGCCAGTAGTACTACAGGGTCTCGCGAGCAGTACTTC; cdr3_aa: CASSTTGSREQYF
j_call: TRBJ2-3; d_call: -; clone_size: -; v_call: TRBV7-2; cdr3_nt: TGTGCCAGCAGCCCTGGCGGTAGCACAGATACGCAGTATTTT; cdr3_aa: CASSPGGSTDTQYF
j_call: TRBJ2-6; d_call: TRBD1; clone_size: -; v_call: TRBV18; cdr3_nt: TGTGCCAGCTCTCCCGGACAGGGGGCAGCCGGGGCCAACGTCCTGACTTTC; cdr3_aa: CASSPGQGAAGANVLTF
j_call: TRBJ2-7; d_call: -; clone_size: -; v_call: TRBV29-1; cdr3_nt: TGCAGCGTTGTGACGGTCTCCTACGAGCAGTACTTC; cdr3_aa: CSVVTVSYEQYF
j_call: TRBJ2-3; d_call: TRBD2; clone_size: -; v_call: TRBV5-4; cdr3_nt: TGTGCCAGCAGCCCCAGACTAGCGGCCACAGATACGCAGTATTTT; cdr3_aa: CASSPRLAATDTQYF
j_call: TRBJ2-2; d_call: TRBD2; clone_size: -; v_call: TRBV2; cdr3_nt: TGTGCCAGCAACCGACTAGCCTGGGACACCGGGGAGCTGTTTTTT; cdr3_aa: CASNRLAWDTGELFF
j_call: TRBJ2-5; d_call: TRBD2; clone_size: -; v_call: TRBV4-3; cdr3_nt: TGCGCCAGCAGCCAAGAGGAGATTCAGGGCCCTCTAGCGGGAGTGGAGGAGACCCAGTACTTC; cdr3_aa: CASSQEEIQGPLAGVEETQYF
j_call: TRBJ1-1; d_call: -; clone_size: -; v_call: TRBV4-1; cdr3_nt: TGCGCCAGCAGCCAAGGTCGGGGGCCTCTAATCGAAGCTTTCTTT; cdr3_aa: CASSQGRGPLIEAFF
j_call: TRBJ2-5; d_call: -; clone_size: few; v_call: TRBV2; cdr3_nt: TGTGCCAGCAGTGGACCAGGGGAAGAGACCCAGTACTTC; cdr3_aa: CASSGPGEETQYF
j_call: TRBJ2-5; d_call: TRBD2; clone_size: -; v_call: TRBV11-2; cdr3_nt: TGTGCCAGCAGCCCTAGCGGGAGTGGCAGGGAGACCCAGTACTTC; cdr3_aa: CASSPSGSGRETQYF
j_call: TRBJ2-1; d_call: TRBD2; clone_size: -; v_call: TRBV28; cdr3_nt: TGTGCCAGCAGCCGGAGTTCCCCTAGCGGGAGCGGTGAGCAGTTCTTC; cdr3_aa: CASSRSSPSGSGEQFF
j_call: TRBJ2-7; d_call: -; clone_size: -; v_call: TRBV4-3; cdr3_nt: TGCGCCAGCAGCCAAGTCGCACAGGAAACCTACGAGCAGTACTTC; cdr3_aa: CASSQVAQETYEQYF
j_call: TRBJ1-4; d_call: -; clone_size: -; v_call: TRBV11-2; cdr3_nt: TGTGCCAGCAGCTTAGTAGGGTTCAAGAATGAAAAACTGTTTTTT; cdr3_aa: CASSLVGFKNEKLFF
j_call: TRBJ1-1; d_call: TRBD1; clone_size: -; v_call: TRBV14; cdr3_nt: TGTGCCAGCAGCCAAGAATCGGCCTGGGACAGGGGGAAAGTGAACACTGAAGCTTTCTTT; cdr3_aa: CASSQESAWDRGKVNTEAFF
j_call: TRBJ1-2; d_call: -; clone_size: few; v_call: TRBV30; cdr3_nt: TGTGCCTGGAGTGGTATCCGCCCCATCGGCTACACCTTC; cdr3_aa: CAWSGIRPIGYTF
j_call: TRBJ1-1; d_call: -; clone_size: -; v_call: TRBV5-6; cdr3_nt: TGTGCCAGCAGCTTGGTCGCGGGGGCGATGAACACTGAAGCTTTCTTT; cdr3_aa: CASSLVAGAMNTEAFF
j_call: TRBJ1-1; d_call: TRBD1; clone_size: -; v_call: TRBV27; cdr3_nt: TGTGCCAGCAGTTTATCAGGGGGCGGAGGGAACACTGAAGCTTTCTTT; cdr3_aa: CASSLSGGGGNTEAFF
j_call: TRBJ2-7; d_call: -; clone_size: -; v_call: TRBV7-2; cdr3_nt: TGTGCCAGCAGCTTAGAGCCCACGGGTTCCTACGAGCAGTACTTC; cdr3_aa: CASSLEPTGSYEQYF
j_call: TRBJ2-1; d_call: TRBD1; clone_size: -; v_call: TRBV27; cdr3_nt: TGTGCCAGCAGTTCCGGGACAGGGCAACGGAAGCAGTTCTTC; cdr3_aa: CASSSGTGQRKQFF
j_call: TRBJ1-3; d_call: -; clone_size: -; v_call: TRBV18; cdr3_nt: TGTGCCAGCTCACCGGGGGGAACGGGAGGAAACACCATATATTTT; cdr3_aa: CASSPGGTGGNTIYF
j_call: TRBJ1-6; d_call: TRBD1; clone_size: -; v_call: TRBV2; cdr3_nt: TGTGCCAGCAGCAGAGACAGGGGGCGCCATGATTCACCCCTCCACTTT; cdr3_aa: CASSRDRGRHDSPLHF
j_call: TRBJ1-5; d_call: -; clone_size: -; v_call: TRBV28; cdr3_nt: TGTGCCAGTCACCCAGGGTCTATTCAGCCCCAGCATTTT; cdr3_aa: CASHPGSIQPQHF
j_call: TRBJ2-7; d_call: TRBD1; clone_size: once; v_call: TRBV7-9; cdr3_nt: TGTGCCAGCAGCGGGGCAGGGGGTGGGTACGAGCAGTACTTC; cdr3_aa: CASSGAGGGYEQYF
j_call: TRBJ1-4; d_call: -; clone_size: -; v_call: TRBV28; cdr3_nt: TGTGCCAGCAGTCCGCCCCGTGCCCTTCGTGGGGGTAGGGTGTTTTTT; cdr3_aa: CASSPPRALRGGRVFF
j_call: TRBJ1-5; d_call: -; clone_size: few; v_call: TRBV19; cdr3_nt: TGTGCCAGTAGTATGCCGGACAGCCAGCCCCAGCATTTT; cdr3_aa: CASSMPDSQPQHF
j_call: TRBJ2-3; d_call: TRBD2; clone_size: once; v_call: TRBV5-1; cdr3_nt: TGCGCCAGCAAAGCGGGAGAGAGAACAGATACGCAGTATTTT; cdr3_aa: CASKAGERTDTQYF
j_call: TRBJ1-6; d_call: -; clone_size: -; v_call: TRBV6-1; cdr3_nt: TGTGCCATCGAGGGGGGTCGTAATTCACCCCTCCACTTT; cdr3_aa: CAIEGGRNSPLHF
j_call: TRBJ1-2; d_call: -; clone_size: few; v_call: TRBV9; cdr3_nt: TGTGCCAGCAGCGGGGACACAGGTCTCTCCTTC; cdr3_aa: CASSGDTGLSF
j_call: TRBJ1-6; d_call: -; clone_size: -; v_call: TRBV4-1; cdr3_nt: TGCGCCAGCAGCCAAGAAGGGGGGGCAAGCTCCCATAATTCACCCCTCCACTTT; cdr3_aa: CASSQEGGASSHNSPLHF
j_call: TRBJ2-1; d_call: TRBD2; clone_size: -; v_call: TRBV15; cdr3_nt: TGTGCCACCAGAAGCCGCTCTGGGACTAGCGGGGGTTCCTACAATGAGCAGTTCTTC; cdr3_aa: CATRSRSGTSGGSYNEQFF
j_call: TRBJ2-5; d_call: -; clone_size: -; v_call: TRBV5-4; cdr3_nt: TGTGCCAGCAGCTCACTTATGGGCCCGCAAGAGACCCAGTACTTC; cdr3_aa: CASSSLMGPQETQYF